This T cell receptor (beta chain) comes out of a study of T-cell reconstitution after alpha-beta-depleted transplantation in children. Preparing the TCRbeta library involved the use of unique molecular identifiers. TCRdb ran MiXCR on the PCR reads and lists one entry per CDR3 protein. The profile shows around 600,000 distinct CDR3 sequences, over 9.5% of them singletons. CDR1 and CDR2 from the germline V gene are LGHNA and YSLEER. The CDR3 covers 16 residues. With 0 bases clipped from V and 7 bases from J, the junction kept 7 bases outside the gene matches. The chain combines TRBV4-3 with TRBJ2-1, with 9 bases matching TRBD2. The clonotype was recovered from a human donor who donated a stem cell graft to a child with acute myeloid leukemia. Sequences were derived from PBMCs from the stem cell graft donor, sampled from the stem cell graft. This CDR3 is CASSQDSREGHNEQFF. CDR3 bases: TGCGCCAGCAGCCAAGATTCGCGGGAGGGCCATAATGAGCAGTTCTTC.